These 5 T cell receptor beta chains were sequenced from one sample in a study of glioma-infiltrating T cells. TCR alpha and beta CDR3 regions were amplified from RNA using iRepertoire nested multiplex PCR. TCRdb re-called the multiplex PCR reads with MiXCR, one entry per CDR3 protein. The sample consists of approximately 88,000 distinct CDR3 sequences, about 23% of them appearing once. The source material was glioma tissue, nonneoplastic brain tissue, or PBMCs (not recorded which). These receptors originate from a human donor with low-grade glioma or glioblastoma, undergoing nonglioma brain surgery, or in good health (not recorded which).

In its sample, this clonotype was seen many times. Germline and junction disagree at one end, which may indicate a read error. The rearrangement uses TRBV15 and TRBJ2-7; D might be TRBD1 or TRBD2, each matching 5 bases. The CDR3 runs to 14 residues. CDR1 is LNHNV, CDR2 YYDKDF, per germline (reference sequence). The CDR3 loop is CATSGGTPSDEQYF. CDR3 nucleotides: TGTGCCACCAGCGGTGGGACCCCCTCCGACGAGCAGTACTTC.

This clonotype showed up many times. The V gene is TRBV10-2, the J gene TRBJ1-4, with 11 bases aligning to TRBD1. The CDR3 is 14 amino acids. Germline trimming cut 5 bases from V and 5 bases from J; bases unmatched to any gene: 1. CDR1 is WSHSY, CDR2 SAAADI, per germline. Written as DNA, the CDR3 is TGCGCCAGCAGTTGGACAGGGGGCAATGAAAAACTGTTTTTT. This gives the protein CASSWTGGNEKLFF.

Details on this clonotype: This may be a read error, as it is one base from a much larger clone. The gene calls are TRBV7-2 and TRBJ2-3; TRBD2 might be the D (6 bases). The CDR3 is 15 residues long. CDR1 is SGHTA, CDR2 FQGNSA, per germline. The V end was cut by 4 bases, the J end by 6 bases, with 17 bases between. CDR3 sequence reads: CASSSLDLAVDTQYF. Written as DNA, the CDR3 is TGTGCCAGCAGCTCTCTGGACTTAGCGGTCGATACGCAGTATTTT.

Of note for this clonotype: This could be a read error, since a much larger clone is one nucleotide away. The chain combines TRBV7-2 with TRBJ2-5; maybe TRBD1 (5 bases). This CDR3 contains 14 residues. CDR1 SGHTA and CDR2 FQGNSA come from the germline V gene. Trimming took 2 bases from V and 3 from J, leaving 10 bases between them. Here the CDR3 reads CTSSLRAGKETQYF. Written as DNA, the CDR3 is TGTACCAGCAGCTTAAGGGCAGGGAAAGAGACCCAGTACTTC.

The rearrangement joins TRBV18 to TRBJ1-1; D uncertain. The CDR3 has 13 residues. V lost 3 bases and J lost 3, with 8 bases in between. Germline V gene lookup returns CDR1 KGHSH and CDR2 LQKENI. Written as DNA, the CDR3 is TGTGCCAGCTCACCGGCGTGGGACACTGAAGCTTTCTTT. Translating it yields CASSPAWDTEAFF.